This TCR beta chain stems from a study of blood T cell repertoires in COVID-19 (dated by TCRdb to 2020 to 2021). About the investigation overall: The collaborator samples originated in the United States, Italy and Spain and spanned the acute and convalescent phases of COVID-19. The material from the prospective study consisted of cDNA or gDNA derived from T cells, B-cell-depleted T cells, or PBMCs. Nearly every sample came with metadata listing a de-identified subject ID, COVID-19 status, age in years and sex. Deeply sampled blood TCRbeta repertoires from subjects exposed to, actively infected with, or recovered from COVID-19 were included in the dataset. The repertoires were made available in a free public database intended to serve as a resource for research on the immune response to SARS-CoV-2. Where available, HLA class I and class II types were taken from metadata supplied by the sample provider and were not determined by assay-based typing. Samples were obtained from the ongoing ImmuneRACE study (first 160 participants) and from 1,254 subjects provided by 6 global collaborators. What the study reported, not specific to this receptor: The quantity of clinical and demographic metadata differed by source and by participant and was supplied without curation.

In the case of this clone: This clone's antigen is unknown. No base qualities exist here, and no much larger clone lies one base off it.

TCRbeta CDR3 regions were amplified from genomic DNA using the immunoSEQ Assay, a bias-controlled multiplex PCR. Per the source publication's procedure: The number of nucleated cells in each sample was estimated by amplification of reference gene primers within the assay. Sequence reads were collapsed and filtered to measure the absolute abundance of every unique TCRbeta CDR3 rearrangement. Productive Simpson clonality was computed per sample as the square root of Simpson's diversity index over productive rearrangements. In TCRdb, the immuneACCESS table is reduced to in-frame sequences with V and J assigned. These tables do not hold every clone; where another copy was compared, an unresolved V gene accounts for under half, and the others remain unexplained. That table is the source of V, J and clone size, and D and trimming were worked out from the DNA. Counted in this sample were tens of thousands of clones; roughly 76% of them appeared once. The ten largest clones represent 15% to 20% of the sample.

The collaborating institutions used their own protocols to collect whole blood in K2EDTA tubes. For TCRbeta analysis, collaborator samples were shipped as frozen whole blood, as isolated PBMCs, or as DNA extracted from either sample type. The TCR sequence derives from an elderly woman with active or convalescent COVID-19. Source material: peripheral blood.

The sequenced DNA: TGTGCCAGCAGCCAAGACCGGAATCAGCCCCAGCATTTT. This encodes CASSQDRNQPQHF. The chain joins TRBV3-1 (or the pseudogene TRBV3-2) to TRBJ1-5, with no confidently assigned D gene. Per the germline V gene (reference sequence), LGHDT is the CDR1 and YNNKEL is the CDR2. Relative to germline, V is 0 bases shorter and J is 4 bases shorter, with 4 bases between their ends. The CDR3 sequence holds 13 residues, the cysteine and phenylalanine included. Solely the CDR3 DNA is kept, with 39 bases framed from the first base.